A selection of T cell receptor beta chains follows, all from one sample in a study of cytomegalovirus exposure and HLA in healthy donors. The assay was immunoSEQ multiplex PCR, and TCRdb's table has in-frame clones only and misses some. This table holds approximately 200,000 clones, over 70% found once. The sequencing input was PBMCs. These receptors all stem from a young woman in good health and CMV-seropositive. Each CDR3 is given with its conserved first and last residue. Each record gives: clone size, CDR3 length, D gene, V gene, J gene, CDR3 protein, CDR3 DNA. The D gene is left open where the match is weak. The size field is filled for only some rows; it gives once, few, many or a size class.

NA,13,NA,TRBV19,TRBJ1-1,CTSSPGGYTEAFF,TGTACCAGTAGTCCGGGAGGATACACTGAAGCTTTCTTT
NA,14,TRBD1,TRBV2,TRBJ1-1,CASRADRGQPEAFF,TGTGCCAGCAGAGCGGACAGGGGTCAACCCGAAGCTTTCTTT
NA,13,NA,TRBV18,TRBJ1-2,CASSPRRGHGYTF,TGTGCCAGCTCACCCCGGCGGGGCCATGGCTACACCTTC
NA,14,TRBD2,TRBV10-3,TRBJ2-1,CARVLAGGPSEQFF,TGTGCCAGAGTACTAGCGGGGGGGCCCTCTGAGCAGTTCTTC
NA,13,NA,TRBV2,TRBJ1-5,CASSGFSNQPQHF,TGTGCCAGCAGCGGTTTTAGCAATCAGCCCCAGCATTTT
few,14,NA,TRBV28,TRBJ1-5,CASNRGGVHQPQHF,TGTGCCAGCAACCGGGGAGGAGTTCATCAGCCCCAGCATTTT
NA,14,TRBD1,TRBV5-4,TRBJ1-6,CASSRDRGRSPLHF,TGTGCCAGCAGCCGGGACAGGGGGAGATCACCCCTCCACTTT
NA,13,NA,TRBV28,TRBJ1-2,CASRATGYYGYTF,TGTGCCAGCAGAGCCACCGGGTACTATGGCTACACCTTC
NA,16,NA,TRBV28,TRBJ1-2,CASSLYGGAVNYGYTF,TGTGCCAGCAGTTTATATGGGGGGGCAGTTAACTATGGCTACACCTTC
NA,17,NA,TRBV25-1,TRBJ2-2,CASSDPLKQGGEGELFF,TGTGCCAGCAGTGATCCTTTAAAACAGGGTGGTGAGGGGGAGCTGTTTTTT
few,13,NA,TRBV27,TRBJ1-2,CASSLGRDYGYTF,TGTGCCAGCAGTTTGGGGAGGGACTATGGCTACACCTTC
once,17,TRBD2,TRBV5-6,TRBJ2-1,CASSLVLGGGTYNEQFF,TGTGCCAGCAGCTTGGTGTTGGGCGGGGGTACCTACAATGAGCAGTTCTTC
NA,17,TRBD2,TRBV5-4,TRBJ2-3,CASSGLAGGPKTDTQYF,TGTGCCAGCAGCGGACTAGCGGGGGGGCCAAAGACAGATACGCAGTATTTT
once,15,TRBD2,TRBV7-2,TRBJ2-7,CASSLGSGALYEQYF,TGTGCCAGCAGCTTAGGTAGCGGGGCTCTCTACGAGCAGTACTTC
once,15,NA,TRBV6-5,TRBJ2-1,CASRKTVSPHNEQFF,TGTGCCAGCAGAAAAACCGTTAGTCCCCACAATGAGCAGTTCTTC
NA,13,NA,TRBV7-2,TRBJ2-1,CASSRRDYNEQFF,TGTGCCAGCAGCCGCCGGGACTACAATGAGCAGTTCTTC
NA,14,TRBD2,TRBV2,TRBJ2-3,CASSPTSASDTQYF,TGTGCCAGCAGTCCGACTAGCGCTTCAGATACGCAGTATTTT
few,15,NA,TRBV5-1,TRBJ1-1,CASSLSGRRDTEAFF,TGCGCCAGCAGCTTGTCCGGGAGACGGGACACTGAAGCTTTCTTT
NA,13,TRBD1,TRBV19,TRBJ1-1,CASSGGQGVGAFF,TGTGCCAGTAGTGGGGGACAGGGTGTGGGAGCTTTCTTT
NA,15,TRBD2,TRBV7-9,TRBJ2-1,CASSASGGPGDEQFF,TGTGCCAGCAGCGCTAGCGGGGGGCCCGGGGATGAGCAGTTCTTC
NA,16,TRBD2,TRBV6-5,TRBJ2-3,CASSYFLAGGTDTQYF,TGTGCCAGCAGTTACTTTCTAGCGGGGGGCACAGATACGCAGTATTTT
NA,14,NA,TRBV5-1,TRBJ1-5,CASSLGSSDQPQHF,TGCGCCAGCAGCTTAGGATCGAGCGATCAGCCCCAGCATTTT
NA,12,NA,TRBV5-1,TRBJ2-2,CASISPAGELFF,TGCGCCAGCATCTCGCCAGCCGGGGAGCTGTTTTTT
NA,18,NA,TRBV5-1,TRBJ1-1,CASSKGAGGSPSDTEAFF,TGCGCCAGCAGCAAAGGGGCCGGGGGAAGTCCCTCGGACACTGAAGCTTTCTTT
NA,18,TRBD1,TRBV19,TRBJ2-2,CASSQTGTDFFNTGELFF,TGTGCCAGTAGCCAGACCGGGACAGATTTTTTTAACACCGGGGAGCTGTTTTTT